This is a list of T cell receptor beta chains from one sample in a study of shared clonotypes between healthy human individuals. Here immunoSEQ multiplex PCR was the method, and the copy in TCRdb shows in-frame clones only, minus some. The sample records about 2.4 million clones, 80% to 95% being singletons. The sequencing input was naive CD4+ T cells from PBMCs. The receptors originated from a man aged 18 to 29 in good health. Some clones in this sample may be carry-over from other donors' samples. CDR3s include the opening cysteine and the closing phenylalanine or tryptophan. The D gene is left open where the match is weak. Expanded clones are given a class, and other clones once, few, many or no size at all.

v_call,cdr3_length,clone_size,d_call,j_call,cdr3_nt,cdr3_aa
TRBV19,14,.,TRBD1,TRBJ2-7,TGTGCCAGTAGCCACAAGACAGGGCCGGACGAGCAGTACTTC,CASSHKTGPDEQYF
TRBV6-1,12,.,TRBD1,TRBJ2-2,TGTGCCAGCAGCGCCCGGGACAGAGAGCTGTTTTTT,CASSARDRELFF
TRBV6-5,13,.,TRBD1,TRBJ1-4,TGTGCCACCAAGGGACAGGTTAATGAAAAACTGTTTTTT,CATKGQVNEKLFF
TRBV29-1,11,.,.,TRBJ2-3,TGCAGCGTAACTAGCACAGATACGCAGTATTTT,CSVTSTDTQYF
TRBV28,15,.,.,TRBJ1-2,TGTGCCAGCAGTTCCGGGACTCCCCCGGGCTATGGCTACACCTTC,CASSSGTPPGYGYTF
TRBV28,12,few,.,TRBJ1-2,TGTGCCAGCCGCATAGCTAACTATGGCTACACCTTC,CASRIANYGYTF
TRBV10-3,16,.,.,TRBJ1-1,TGTGCCACCTTAGCGGGACCCAACGGGAAGAACACTGAAGCTTTCTTT,CATLAGPNGKNTEAFF
TRBV6-6,13,.,.,TRBJ1-1,TGTGCCAGCAGTCGCGGGGGGTGGACTGAAGCTTTCTTT,CASSRGGWTEAFF
TRBV30,15,.,TRBD2,TRBJ2-5,TGTGCCTGGAGCTATGGACTAGCGGGAGGGGGAGAGCAGTACTTC,CAWSYGLAGGGEQYF
TRBV7-8,13,.,.,TRBJ2-1,TGTGCCAGCAGCTTCAAGTCGTACAATGAGCAGTTCTTC,CASSFKSYNEQFF
TRBV6-5,13,.,.,TRBJ2-7,TGTGCCAGCAGACCACTCGGGGTCTACGAGCAGTACTTC,CASRPLGVYEQYF
TRBV7-2,14,few,.,TRBJ1-5,TGTGCCAGCAGCCCCCGGACAGGCAATCAGCCCCAGCATTTT,CASSPRTGNQPQHF
TRBV29-1,16,.,TRBD1,TRBJ2-7,TGCAGCGTTGAAGGACAGGGTGGGGGAAGCTCCTACGAGCAGTACTTC,CSVEGQGGGSSYEQYF
TRBV6-1,13,.,.,TRBJ1-1,TGTGCCAGCAGTGCACAGAGGAACACTGAAGCTTTCTTT,CASSAQRNTEAFF
TRBV6-1,13,.,.,TRBJ1-2,TGTGCCAGCCTGACGGATACTAACTATGGCTACACCTTC,CASLTDTNYGYTF
TRBV7-2,15,.,TRBD1,TRBJ1-2,TGTGCCAGCAGCTTGGGACAGGGGCACCACTATGGCTACACCTTC,CASSLGQGHHYGYTF
TRBV30,11,few,.,TRBJ1-1,TGTGCCTGGAAAGAGAACACTGAAGCTTTCTTT,CAWKENTEAFF
TRBV7-9,14,.,TRBD1,TRBJ1-1,TGTGCCAGCAGCCCGGCTCGGACAGGGTCTGAAGCTTTCTTT,CASSPARTGSEAFF
TRBV19,15,.,TRBD2,TRBJ2-2,TGTGCCAGTAGAGATAGCGGGATAGGCACCGGGGAGCTGTTTTTT,CASRDSGIGTGELFF
TRBV4-1,16,.,.,TRBJ2-3,TGCGCCAGCAGCCTCAAGGCGGGGATTAGCACAGATACGCAGTATTTT,CASSLKAGISTDTQYF
TRBV9,14,.,.,TRBJ2-6,TGTGCCAGCAGCGAGGGACCCGGGGCCAACGTCCTGACTTTC,CASSEGPGANVLTF
TRBV7-2,16,once,.,TRBJ2-1,TGTGCCAGCAGCTTAGGGGGGGCTTCATCATACAATGAGCAGTTCTTC,CASSLGGASSYNEQFF
TRBV5-6,13,.,TRBD1,TRBJ2-5,TGTGCCAGCAGTGACAGGGGATGGGAGACCCAGTACTTC,CASSDRGWETQYF
TRBV18,13,.,.,TRBJ1-1,TGTGCCAGCTCACCGGGGGGGGTCACTGAAGCTTTCTTT,CASSPGGVTEAFF
TRBV19,13,.,.,TRBJ1-5,TGTGCCAGTAGTATCACAGGGTCTGGGCCCCAGCATTTT,CASSITGSGPQHF
TRBV5-1,13,.,.,TRBJ1-1,TGCGCCAGCAGATTACAGACGAACACTGAAGCTTTCTTT,CASRLQTNTEAFF
TRBV27,16,.,TRBD1,TRBJ1-2,TGTGCCAGCAAAACGCGTGTGACAGGGTCGAACTATGGCTACACCTTC,CASKTRVTGSNYGYTF
TRBV2,14,.,.,TRBJ2-1,TGTGCCAGCGCCAACGGTGCCCGCGGCAATGAGCAGTTCTTC,CASANGARGNEQFF
TRBV5-1,15,.,.,TRBJ2-3,TGCGCCAGCACCTTTGGGCAGGGAAGCACAGATACGCAGTATTTT,CASTFGQGSTDTQYF
TRBV5-4,13,.,.,TRBJ1-3,TGTGCCAGCAGCTTGCCGGGAGGAAACACCATATATTTT,CASSLPGGNTIYF
TRBV28,15,.,TRBD1,TRBJ2-3,TGTGCCAGCAGTTTCCGGGACAGGGTGCCAAATACGCAGTATTTT,CASSFRDRVPNTQYF
TRBV7-2,15,.,TRBD2,TRBJ2-7,TGTGCCAGCAGCTTAGAGGGCCTAGCGGGAGACGAGCAGTACTTC,CASSLEGLAGDEQYF
TRBV6-1,13,.,.,TRBJ2-4,TGTGCCAGCAGCATGGCCGGTAAAAACATTCAGTACTTC,CASSMAGKNIQYF
TRBV12-5,13,once,.,TRBJ2-5,TGTGCTAGCGCCGGGACACCAGAAGAGACCCAGTACTTC,CASAGTPEETQYF
TRBV7-9,12,.,.,TRBJ2-5,TGTGCCAGCAGCTTGGACCAGGAGACCCAGTACTTC,CASSLDQETQYF
TRBV13,14,.,.,TRBJ1-1,TGTGCCAGCAGCCGAGGACAGATAAACACTGAAGCTTTCTTT,CASSRGQINTEAFF
TRBV28,14,.,.,TRBJ1-2,TGTGCCAGCAATCTACCGGGGTCCAACTATGGCTACACCTTC,CASNLPGSNYGYTF
TRBV5-1,17,.,.,TRBJ2-2,TGCGCCAGCAGCTTGGGCCCAGCTTCCGCGAACACCGGGGAGCTGTTTTTT,CASSLGPASANTGELFF
TRBV5-4,16,.,TRBD2,TRBJ2-1,TGTGCCAGCAGCTTGACTAGCGGGAGAGGGGCTAATGAGCAGTTCTTC,CASSLTSGRGANEQFF
TRBV28,17,.,.,TRBJ1-5,TGTGCCAGCAACCCGGTCGGGGGGGCCTACTTTAATCAGCCCCAGCATTTT,CASNPVGGAYFNQPQHF
TRBV7-2,16,.,TRBD2,TRBJ2-1,TGTGCCAGCAGCTTAGCGGCGGGTAGCGGGAACTATGAGCAGTTCTTC,CASSLAAGSGNYEQFF
TRBV28,15,once,.,TRBJ1-2,TGTGCCAGCAGATATAGGGCCAGGGGTCGCCATGGCTACACCTTC,CASRYRARGRHGYTF
TRBV4-2,15,once,.,TRBJ2-1,TGTGCCAGCAGCCCGAGTTCGGGAATCATCGATGAGCAGTTCTTC,CASSPSSGIIDEQFF
TRBV6-5,12,.,.,TRBJ2-2,TGTGCCAGCCGCAAGGGCACCGGGGAGCTGTTTTTT,CASRKGTGELFF
TRBV2,14,.,.,TRBJ2-3,TGTGCCAGCGGGGAAGGAGTTAGCACAGATACGCAGTATTTT,CASGEGVSTDTQYF
TRBV28,16,.,.,TRBJ2-7,TGTGCCAGCAGTTTCGTTCCTGGGGCCCCGACGGAAAAGCAGTACTTC,CASSFVPGAPTEKQYF
TRBV28,11,.,.,TRBJ2-5,TGTGCCAGCAGTCGGCGAGAGACCCAGTACTTC,CASSRRETQYF
TRBV29-1,15,.,.,TRBJ2-7,TGCAGCGTTGAAGATCGCGGGACGTCGGCCTACGAGCAGTACTTC,CSVEDRGTSAYEQYF